The T cell receptor (beta chain) described here comes from a study of shared clonotypes between healthy human individuals. Overall study results and limits: Several donors had around 5.5% of their naive CD4 clonotypes in common. Larger richness was generally estimated for naive than memory subsets. What limited the represented genetic and exposure-history diversity was the small number of donors. Clonotypes not shared had lower generation probabilities than those common to all four donors.

This clone was detected only once. Its antigen is unidentified. This CDR3 comprises 15 residues. Germline assignment: CDR1 SGHNT and CDR2 YYREEE (reference sequence). V dropped 0 bases and J dropped 6 bases, with 15 bases sitting between them. TCRdb's table, derived via immunoSEQ multiplex PCR, lists solely in-frame clones and lacks some. The table lists around 1.1 million clones, about 84% of them singletons, with 0.55% to 0.7% in the top ten. This chain connects TRBV5-4 to TRBJ1-2; maybe TRBD1 (5 bases). This TCR was sampled from a young man in good health. Some clones in this sample may be carry-over from other donors' samples. The source material was memory CD4+ T cells from PBMCs. The subset: CD45RA-negative fraction. The CDR3 bases are TGTGCCAGCAGCTTGGATCGGCAGGGAGGAGATGGCTACACCTTC. Protein: CASSLDRQGGDGYTF.